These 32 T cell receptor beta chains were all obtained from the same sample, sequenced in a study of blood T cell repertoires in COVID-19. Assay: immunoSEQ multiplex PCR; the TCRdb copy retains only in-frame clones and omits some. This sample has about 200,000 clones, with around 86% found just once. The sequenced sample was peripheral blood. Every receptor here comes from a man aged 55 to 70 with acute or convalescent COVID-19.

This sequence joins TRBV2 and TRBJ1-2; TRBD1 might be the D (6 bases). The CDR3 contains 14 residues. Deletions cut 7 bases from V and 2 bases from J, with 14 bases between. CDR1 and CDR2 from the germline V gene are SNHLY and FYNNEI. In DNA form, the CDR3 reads TGTGCCAGCATGGGGACATGGGAGAACTATGGCTACACCTTC. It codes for CASMGTWENYGYTF.

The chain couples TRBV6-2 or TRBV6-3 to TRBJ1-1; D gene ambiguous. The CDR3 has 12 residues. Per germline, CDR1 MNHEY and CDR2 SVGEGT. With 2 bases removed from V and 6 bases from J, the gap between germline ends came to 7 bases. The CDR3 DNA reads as TGTGCCAGCAGTTACCCCCCTTCTGAAGCTTTCTTT. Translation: CASSYPPSEAFF.

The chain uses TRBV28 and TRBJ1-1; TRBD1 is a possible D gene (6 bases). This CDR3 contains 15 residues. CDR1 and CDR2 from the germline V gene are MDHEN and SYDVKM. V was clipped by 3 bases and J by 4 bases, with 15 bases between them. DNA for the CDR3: TGTGCCAGCAGTTTGGGGGCAGCCGCCTTCACTGAAGCTTTCTTT. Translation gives CASSLGAAAFTEAFF.

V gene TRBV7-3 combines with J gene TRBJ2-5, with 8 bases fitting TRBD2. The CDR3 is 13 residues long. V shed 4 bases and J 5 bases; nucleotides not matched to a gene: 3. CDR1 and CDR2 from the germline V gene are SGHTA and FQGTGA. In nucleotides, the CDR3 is TGTGCCAGCAGCTCGGGGGGGACGGAGACCCAGTACTTC. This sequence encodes CASSSGGTETQYF. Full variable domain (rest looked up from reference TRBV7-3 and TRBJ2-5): GAGVSQTPSNKVTEKGKYVELRCDPISGHTALYWYRQSLGQGPEFLIYFQGTGAADDSGLPNDRFFAVRPEGSVSTLKIQRTERGDSAVYLCASSSGGTETQYFGPGTRLLVL.

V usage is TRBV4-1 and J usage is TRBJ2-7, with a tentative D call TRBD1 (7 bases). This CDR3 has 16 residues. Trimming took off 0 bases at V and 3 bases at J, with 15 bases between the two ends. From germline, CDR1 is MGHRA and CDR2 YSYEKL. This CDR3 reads CASSQDLARGVYEQYF. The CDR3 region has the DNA TGCGCCAGCAGCCAAGATTTGGCCAGGGGGGTCTACGAGCAGTACTTC.

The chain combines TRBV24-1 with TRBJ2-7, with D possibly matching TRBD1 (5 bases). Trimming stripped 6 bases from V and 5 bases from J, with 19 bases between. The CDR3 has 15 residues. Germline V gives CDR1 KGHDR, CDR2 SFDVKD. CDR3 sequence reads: CATSSGHNNIDEQYF. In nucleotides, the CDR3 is TGTGCCACCAGTTCCGGACACAACAATATCGACGAGCAGTACTTC.

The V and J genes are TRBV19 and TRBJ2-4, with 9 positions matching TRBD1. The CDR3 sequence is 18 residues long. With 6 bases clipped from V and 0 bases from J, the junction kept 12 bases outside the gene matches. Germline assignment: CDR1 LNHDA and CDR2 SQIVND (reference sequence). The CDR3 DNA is TGTGCCAGTAGAGATCGGGGACAGGGAACCCTAGCCAAAAACATTCAGTACTTC. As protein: CASRDRGQGTLAKNIQYF.

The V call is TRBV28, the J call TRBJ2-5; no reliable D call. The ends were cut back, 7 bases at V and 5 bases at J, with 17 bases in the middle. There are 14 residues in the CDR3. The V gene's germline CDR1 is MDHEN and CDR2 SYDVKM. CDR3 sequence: CASTASLVQETQYF. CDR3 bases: TGTGCCAGCACCGCCTCCCTAGTTCAGGAGACCCAGTACTTC. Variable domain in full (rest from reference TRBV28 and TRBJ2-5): DVKVTQSSRYLVKRTGEKVFLECVQDMDHENMFWYRQDPGLGLRLIYFSYDVKMKEKGDIPEGYSVSREKKERFSLILESASTNQTSMYLCASTASLVQETQYFGPGTRLLVL.

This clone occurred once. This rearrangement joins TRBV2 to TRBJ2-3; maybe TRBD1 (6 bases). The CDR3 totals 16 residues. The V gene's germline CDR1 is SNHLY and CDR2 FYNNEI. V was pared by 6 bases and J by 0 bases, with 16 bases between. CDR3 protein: CASRGGYRASTDTQYF. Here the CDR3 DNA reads TGTGCCAGCAGAGGAGGATACAGGGCTAGCACAGATACGCAGTATTTT. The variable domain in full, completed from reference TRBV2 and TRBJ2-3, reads EPEVTQTPSHQVTQMGQEVILRCVPISNHLYFYWYRQILGQKVEFLVSFYNNEISEKSEIFDDQFSVERPDGSNFTLKIRSTKLEDSAMYFCASRGGYRASTDTQYFGPGTRLTVL.

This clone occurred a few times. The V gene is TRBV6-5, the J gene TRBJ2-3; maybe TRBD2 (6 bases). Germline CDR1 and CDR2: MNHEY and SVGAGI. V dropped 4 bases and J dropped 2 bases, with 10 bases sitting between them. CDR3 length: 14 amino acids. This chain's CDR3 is CASSLRGLTDTQYF. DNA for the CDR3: TGTGCCAGCAGTTTGCGGGGCCTCACAGATACGCAGTATTTT.

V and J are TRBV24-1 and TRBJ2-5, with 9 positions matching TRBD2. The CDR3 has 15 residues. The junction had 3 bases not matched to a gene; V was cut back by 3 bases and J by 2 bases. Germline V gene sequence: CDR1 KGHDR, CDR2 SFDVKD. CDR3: CATSDRRGGQETQYF. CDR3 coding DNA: TGTGCCACCAGTGATAGGCGGGGGGGTCAAGAGACCCAGTACTTC.

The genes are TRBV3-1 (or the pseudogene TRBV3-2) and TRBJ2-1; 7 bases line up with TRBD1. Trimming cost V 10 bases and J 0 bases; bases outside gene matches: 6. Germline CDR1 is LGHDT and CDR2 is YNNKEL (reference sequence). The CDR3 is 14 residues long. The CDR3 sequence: CATKQGRSYNEQFF. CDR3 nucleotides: TGTGCCACCAAACAGGGGCGCTCCTACAATGAGCAGTTCTTC.

The CDR3, as DNA: TGTGCCAGCAGCTTGCCCCAGGGGGCGGGCACAGATACGCAGTATTTT. Translation: CASSLPQGAGTDTQYF. This chain joins TRBV5-4 and TRBJ2-3, with TRBD1 identical over 8 bases. V shed 1 base and J 1 base; nucleotides not matched to a gene: 5. CDR1 SGHNT and CDR2 YYREEE come from the germline V gene (reference sequence). The CDR3 runs to 16 residues. The whole variable domain, filled in from reference TRBV5-4 and TRBJ2-3, reads ETGVTQSPTHLIKTRGQQVTLRCSSQSGHNTVSWYQQALGQGPQFIFQYYREEENGRGNFPPRFSGLQFPNYSSELNVNALELDDSALYLCASSLPQGAGTDTQYFGPGTRLTVL.

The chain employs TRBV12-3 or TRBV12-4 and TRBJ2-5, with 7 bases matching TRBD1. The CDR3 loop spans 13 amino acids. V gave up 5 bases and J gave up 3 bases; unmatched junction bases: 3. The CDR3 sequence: CASSPGTEETQYF. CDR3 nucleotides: TGTGCCAGCAGTCCCGGGACAGAAGAGACCCAGTACTTC.

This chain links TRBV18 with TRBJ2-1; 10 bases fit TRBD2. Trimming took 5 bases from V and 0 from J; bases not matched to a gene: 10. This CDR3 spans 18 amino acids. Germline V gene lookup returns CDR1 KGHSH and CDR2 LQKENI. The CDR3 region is CASSGLTSGPSSYNEQFF. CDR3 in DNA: TGTGCCAGCTCAGGGTTGACTAGCGGGCCGAGCTCCTACAATGAGCAGTTCTTC.

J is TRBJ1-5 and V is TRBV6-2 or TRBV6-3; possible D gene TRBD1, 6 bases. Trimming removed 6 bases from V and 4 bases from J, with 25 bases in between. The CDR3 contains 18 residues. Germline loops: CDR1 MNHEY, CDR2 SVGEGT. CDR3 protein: CASSRRNRDTIPNQPQHF. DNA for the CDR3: TGTGCCAGCAGCCGCAGGAACCGGGACACTATCCCGAATCAGCCCCAGCATTTT.

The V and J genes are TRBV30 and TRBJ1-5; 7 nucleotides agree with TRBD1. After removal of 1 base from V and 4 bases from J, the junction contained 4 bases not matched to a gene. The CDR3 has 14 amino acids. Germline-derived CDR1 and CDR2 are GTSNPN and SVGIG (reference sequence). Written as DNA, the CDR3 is TGTGCCTGGAGTGACAGGGGAAATAATCAGCCCCAGCATTTT. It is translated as CAWSDRGNNQPQHF.

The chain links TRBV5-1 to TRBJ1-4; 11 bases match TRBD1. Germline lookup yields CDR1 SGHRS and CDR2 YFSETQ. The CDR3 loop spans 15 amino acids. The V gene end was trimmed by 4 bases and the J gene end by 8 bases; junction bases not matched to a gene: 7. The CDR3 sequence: CASSPGQGGREKLFF. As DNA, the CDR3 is TGCGCCAGCAGCCCGGGACAGGGGGGTCGGGAAAAACTGTTTTTT.

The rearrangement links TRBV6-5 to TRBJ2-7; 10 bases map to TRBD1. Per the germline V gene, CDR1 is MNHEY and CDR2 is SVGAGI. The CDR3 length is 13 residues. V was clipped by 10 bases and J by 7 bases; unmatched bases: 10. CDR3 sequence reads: CATLDRGQGEQYF. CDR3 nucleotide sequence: TGTGCCACCCTCGACAGGGGGCAGGGTGAGCAGTACTTC.

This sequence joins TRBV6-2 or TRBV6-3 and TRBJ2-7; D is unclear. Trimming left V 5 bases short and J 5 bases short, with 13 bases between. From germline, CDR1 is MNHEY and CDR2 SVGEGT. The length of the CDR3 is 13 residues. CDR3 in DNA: TGTGCCAGCAGTCCGAACCACAGAAACGAGCAGTACTTC. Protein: CASSPNHRNEQYF.

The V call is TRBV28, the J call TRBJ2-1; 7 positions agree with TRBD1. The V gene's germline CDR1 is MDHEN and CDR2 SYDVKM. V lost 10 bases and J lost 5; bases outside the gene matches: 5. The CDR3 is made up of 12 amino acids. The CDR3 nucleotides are TGTGCCAACGAGGGGGCAAACAATGAGCAGTTCTTC. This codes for CANEGANNEQFF.

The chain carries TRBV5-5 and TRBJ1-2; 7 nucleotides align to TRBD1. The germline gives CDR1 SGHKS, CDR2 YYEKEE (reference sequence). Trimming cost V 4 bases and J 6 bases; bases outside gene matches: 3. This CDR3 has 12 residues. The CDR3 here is CASSRTGDGYTF. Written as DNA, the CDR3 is TGTGCCAGCAGCCGAACAGGGGATGGCTACACCTTC. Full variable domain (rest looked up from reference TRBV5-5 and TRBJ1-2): DAGVTQSPTHLIKTRGQQVTLRCSPISGHKSVSWYQQVLGQGPQFIFQYYEKEERGRGNFPDRFSARQFPNYSSELNVNALLLGDSALYLCASSRTGDGYTFGSGTRLTVV.

CDR3 loop: CASRDRVANSPLHF. The CDR3 DNA sequence: TGCGCCAGCAGAGACCGGGTGGCTAATTCACCCCTCCACTTT. The rearrangement joins TRBV5-1 to TRBJ1-6, with D unclear. The CDR3 is 14 residues long. The V end lost 5 bases, the J end lost 6 bases, and 12 bases lay between the germline ends. In germline, CDR1 is SGHRS, CDR2 YFSETQ.

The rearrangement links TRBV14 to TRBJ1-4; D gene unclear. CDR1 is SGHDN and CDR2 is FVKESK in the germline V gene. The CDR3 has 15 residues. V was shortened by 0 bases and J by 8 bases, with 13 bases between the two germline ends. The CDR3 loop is CASSQELRVGEKLFF. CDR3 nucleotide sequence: TGTGCCAGCAGCCAAGAGCTCCGGGTCGGGGAAAAACTGTTTTTT.

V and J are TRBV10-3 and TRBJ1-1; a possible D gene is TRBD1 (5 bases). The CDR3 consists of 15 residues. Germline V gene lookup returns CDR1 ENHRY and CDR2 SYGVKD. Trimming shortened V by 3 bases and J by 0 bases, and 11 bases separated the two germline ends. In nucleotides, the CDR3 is TGTGCCATCAGTGACTCCGTCAGGGTGAACACTGAAGCTTTCTTT. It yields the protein CAISDSVRVNTEAFF.

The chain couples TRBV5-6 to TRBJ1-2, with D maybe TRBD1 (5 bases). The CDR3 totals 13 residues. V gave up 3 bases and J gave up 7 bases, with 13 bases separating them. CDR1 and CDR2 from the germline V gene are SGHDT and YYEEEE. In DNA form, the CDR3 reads TGTGCCAGCAGCTCGGACCTTAGGGGTGGCTACACCTTC. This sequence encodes CASSSDLRGGYTF.

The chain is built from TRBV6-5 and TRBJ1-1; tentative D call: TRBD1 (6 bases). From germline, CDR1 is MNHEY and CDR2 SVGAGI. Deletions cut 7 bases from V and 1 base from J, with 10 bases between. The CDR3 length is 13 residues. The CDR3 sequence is CASTQQGNTEAFF. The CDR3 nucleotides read TGTGCCAGCACCCAACAGGGGAACACTGAAGCTTTCTTT.

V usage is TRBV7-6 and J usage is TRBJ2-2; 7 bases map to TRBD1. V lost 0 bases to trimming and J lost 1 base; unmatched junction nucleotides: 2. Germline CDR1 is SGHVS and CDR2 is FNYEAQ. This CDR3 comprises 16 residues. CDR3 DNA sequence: TGTGCCAGCAGCTTAGCGACAGGGAAGAACACCGGGGAGCTGTTTTTT. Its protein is CASSLATGKNTGELFF.

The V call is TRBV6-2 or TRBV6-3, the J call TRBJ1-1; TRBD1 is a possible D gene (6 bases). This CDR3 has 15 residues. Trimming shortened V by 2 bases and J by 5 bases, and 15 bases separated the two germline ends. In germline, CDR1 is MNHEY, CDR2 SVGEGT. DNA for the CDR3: TGTGCCAGCAGTTACGACAGGAACCCGAGGACTGAAGCTTTCTTT. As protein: CASSYDRNPRTEAFF.

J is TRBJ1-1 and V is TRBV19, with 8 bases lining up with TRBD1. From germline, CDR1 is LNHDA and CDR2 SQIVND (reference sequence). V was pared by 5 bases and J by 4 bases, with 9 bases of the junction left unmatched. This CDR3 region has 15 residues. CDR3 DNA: TGTGCCAGTAGTGCCCCCGGACAGGGTCGCACTGAAGCTTTCTTT. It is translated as CASSAPGQGRTEAFF.

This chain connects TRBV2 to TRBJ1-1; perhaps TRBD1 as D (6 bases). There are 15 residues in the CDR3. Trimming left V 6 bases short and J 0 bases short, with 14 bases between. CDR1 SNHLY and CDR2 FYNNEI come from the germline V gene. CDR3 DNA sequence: TGTGCCAGCAGGGACAGTCAGGTCGTGAACACTGAAGCTTTCTTT. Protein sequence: CASRDSQVVNTEAFF.

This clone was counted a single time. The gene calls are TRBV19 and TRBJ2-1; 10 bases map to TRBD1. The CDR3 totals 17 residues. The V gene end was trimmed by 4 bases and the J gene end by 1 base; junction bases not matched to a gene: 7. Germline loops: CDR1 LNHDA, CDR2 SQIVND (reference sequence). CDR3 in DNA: TGTGCCAGTAGTACCCTTGGGACAGGGGTTTCCTACAATGAGCAGTTCTTC. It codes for CASSTLGTGVSYNEQFF.